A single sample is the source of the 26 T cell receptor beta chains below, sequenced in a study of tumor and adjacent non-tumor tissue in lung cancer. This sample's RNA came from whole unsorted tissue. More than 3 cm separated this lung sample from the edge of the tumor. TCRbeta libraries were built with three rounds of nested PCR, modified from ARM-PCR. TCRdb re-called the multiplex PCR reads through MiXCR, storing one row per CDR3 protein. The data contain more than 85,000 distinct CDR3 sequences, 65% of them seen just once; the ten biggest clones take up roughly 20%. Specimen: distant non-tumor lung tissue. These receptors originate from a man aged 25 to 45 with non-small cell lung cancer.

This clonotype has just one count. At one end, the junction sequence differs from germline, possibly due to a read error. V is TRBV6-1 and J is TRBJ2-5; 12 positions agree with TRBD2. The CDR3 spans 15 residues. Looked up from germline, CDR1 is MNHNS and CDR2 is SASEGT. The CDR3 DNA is TGTGCCAGCAGTGAACTAGCGGGAGGGCGAGAGACCAAGTACTTC. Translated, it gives CASSELAGGRETKYF.

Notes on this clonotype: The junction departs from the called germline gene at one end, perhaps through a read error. The CDR3 spells CTSSPTSNLQETQYF. CDR3 nucleotide sequence: TGTACCAGCAGCCCCACGAGCAACCTTCAAGAGACCCAGTATTTC. This chain joins TRBV5-4 and TRBJ2-5; no firm D call. The length of the CDR3 is 15 residues. The germline gives CDR1 SGHNT, CDR2 YYREEE (reference sequence).

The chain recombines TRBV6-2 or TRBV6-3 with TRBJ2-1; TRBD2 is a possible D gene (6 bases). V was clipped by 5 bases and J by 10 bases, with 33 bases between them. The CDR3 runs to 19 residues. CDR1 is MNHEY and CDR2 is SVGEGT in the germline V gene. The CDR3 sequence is CASSPLSGHLSWRAVEQFF. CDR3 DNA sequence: TGTGCCAGCAGTCCCCTAAGTGGCCACCTTAGCTGGAGGGCCGTCGAGCAGTTCTTC.

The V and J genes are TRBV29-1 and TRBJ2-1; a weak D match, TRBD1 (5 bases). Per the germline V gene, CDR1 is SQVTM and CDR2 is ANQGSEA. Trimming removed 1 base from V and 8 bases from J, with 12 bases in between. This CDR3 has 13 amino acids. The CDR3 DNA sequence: TGCAGCGTTGAAGGCAGGGCTGGCGATGAGCAGTTCTTC. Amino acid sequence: CSVEGRAGDEQFF.

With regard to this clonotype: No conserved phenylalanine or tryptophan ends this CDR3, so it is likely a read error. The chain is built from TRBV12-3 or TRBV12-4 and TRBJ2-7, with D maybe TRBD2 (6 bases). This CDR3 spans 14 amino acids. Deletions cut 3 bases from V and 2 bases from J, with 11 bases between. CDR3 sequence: CASSLGLLPYEQYL. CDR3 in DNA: TGTGCCAGCAGTTTGGGACTGCTCCCCTACGAGCAGTACTTA.

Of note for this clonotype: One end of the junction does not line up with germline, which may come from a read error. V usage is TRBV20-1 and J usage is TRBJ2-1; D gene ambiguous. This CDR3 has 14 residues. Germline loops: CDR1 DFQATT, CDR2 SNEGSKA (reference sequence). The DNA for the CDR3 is TGCAGTGCTAGAATATTCGCGCCCTACAATGAACAGTTCTTC. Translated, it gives CSARIFAPYNEQFF.

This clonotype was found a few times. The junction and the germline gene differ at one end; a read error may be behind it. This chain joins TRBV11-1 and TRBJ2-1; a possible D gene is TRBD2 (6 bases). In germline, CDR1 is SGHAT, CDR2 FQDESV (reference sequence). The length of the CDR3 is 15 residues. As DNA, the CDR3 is TGTGCTAGCAGCGTGACTAGGGTCTTCTACAATGAGCAGTTCTTC. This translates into CASSVTRVFYNEQFF.

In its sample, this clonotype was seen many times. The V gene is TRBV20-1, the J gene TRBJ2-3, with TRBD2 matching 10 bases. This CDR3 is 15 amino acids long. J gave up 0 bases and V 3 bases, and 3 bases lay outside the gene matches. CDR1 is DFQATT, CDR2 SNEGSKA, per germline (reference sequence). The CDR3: CSARLAGASTDTQYF. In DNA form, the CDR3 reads TGCAGTGCTAGGCTAGCGGGAGCTAGCACAGATACGCAGTATTTT.

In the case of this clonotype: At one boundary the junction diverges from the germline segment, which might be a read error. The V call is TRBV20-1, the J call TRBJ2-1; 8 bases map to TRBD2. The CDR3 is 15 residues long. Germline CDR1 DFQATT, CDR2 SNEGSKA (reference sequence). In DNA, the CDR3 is TGCAGAGCTAGGGTGAGCGGGAGTCTCTACAATGAGCAGTTCTTT. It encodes CRARVSGSLYNEQFF.

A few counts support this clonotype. Here the CDR3 reads CASSPHGVVATEAFF. CDR3 coding DNA: TGTGCCAGCAGCCCTCACGGGGTGGTGGCCACTGAAGCTTTCTTT. V gene TRBV11-3 combines with J gene TRBJ1-1; D is unresolved. The CDR3 is 15 amino acids. Germline values: CDR1 SGHNT, CDR2 YENEEA. V was shortened by 5 bases and J by 4 bases, with 17 bases between the two germline ends.

The chain's CDR3 is CASSSLVGQGEYEQYF. The CDR3 DNA follows: TGTGCCAGCAGCTCCCTCGTTGGACAGGGGGAGTACGAGCAGTACTTC. The rearrangement joins TRBV11-3 to TRBJ2-7, with 10 bases lining up with TRBD1. V shed 4 bases and J 4 bases; nucleotides not matched to a gene: 10. The CDR3 is 16 residues long. Germline lookup yields CDR1 SGHNT and CDR2 YENEEA. The complete variable domain, with remaining parts taken from reference TRBV11-3 and TRBJ2-7, reads EAGVVQSPRYKIIEKKQPVAFWCNPISGHNTLYWYLQNLGQGPELLIRYENEEAVDDSQLPKDRFSAERLKGVDSTLKIQPAELGDSAVYLCASSSLVGQGEYEQYFGPGTRLTVT.

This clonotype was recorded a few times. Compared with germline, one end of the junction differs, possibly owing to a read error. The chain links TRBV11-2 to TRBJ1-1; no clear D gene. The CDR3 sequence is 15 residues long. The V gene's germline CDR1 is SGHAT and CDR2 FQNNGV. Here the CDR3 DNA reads TGTGCCAGCAGCTTAGGTCAGGAGATAAACACTGAAGTTTTCTTT. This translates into CASSLGQEINTEVFF.

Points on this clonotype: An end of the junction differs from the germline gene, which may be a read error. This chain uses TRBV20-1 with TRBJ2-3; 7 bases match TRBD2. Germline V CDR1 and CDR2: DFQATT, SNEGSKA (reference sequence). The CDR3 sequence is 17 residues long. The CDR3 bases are TGCAGTGCTAGAGATCTCGAACTAGCGCTTCACACAGATAAGCAGTATTTT. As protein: CSARDLELALHTDKQYF.

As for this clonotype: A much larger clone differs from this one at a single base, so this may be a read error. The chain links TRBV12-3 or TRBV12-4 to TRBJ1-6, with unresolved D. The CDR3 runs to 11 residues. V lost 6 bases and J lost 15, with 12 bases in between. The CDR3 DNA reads TGTGCCAGCAGAGGATTCGGGATCCTCCACTTT. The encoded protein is CASRGFGILHF.

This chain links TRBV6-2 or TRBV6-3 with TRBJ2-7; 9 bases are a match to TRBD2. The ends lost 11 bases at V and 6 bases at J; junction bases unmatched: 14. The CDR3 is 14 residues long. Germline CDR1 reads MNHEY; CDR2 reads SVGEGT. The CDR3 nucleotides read TGTGCCTGCATCGAGGGACTAGCCGTTGGCGAGCAGTACTTC. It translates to CACIEGLAVGEQYF.

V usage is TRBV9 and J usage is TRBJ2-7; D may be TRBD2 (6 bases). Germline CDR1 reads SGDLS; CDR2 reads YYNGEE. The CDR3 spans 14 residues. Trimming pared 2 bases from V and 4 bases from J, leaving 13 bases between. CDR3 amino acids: CASSVGPGEYEQYF. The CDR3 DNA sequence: TGTGCCAGCAGCGTGGGCCCGGGGGAGTACGAGCAGTACTTC.

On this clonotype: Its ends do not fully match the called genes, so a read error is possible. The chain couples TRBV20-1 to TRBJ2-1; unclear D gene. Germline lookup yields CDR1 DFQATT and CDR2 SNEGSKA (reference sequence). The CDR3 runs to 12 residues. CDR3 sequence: CSPRMAYKEQFF. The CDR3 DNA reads TGCAGTCCGCGGATGGCCTACAAAGAGCAGTTTTTC.

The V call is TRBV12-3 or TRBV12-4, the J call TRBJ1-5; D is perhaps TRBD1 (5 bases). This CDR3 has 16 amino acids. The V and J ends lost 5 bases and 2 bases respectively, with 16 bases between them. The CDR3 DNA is TGTGCCAGCAGTATAGAGCAGGGAAGTGGCAATCAGCCCCAGCATTTT. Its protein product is CASSIEQGSGNQPQHF.

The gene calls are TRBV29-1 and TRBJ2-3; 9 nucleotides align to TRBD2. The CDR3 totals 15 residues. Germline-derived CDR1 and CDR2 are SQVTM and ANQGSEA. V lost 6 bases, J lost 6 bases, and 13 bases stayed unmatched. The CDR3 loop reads CSVGPGGLAADTQYF. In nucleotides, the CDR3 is TGCAGCGTCGGGCCCGGGGGACTAGCAGCGGATACGCAGTATTTT.

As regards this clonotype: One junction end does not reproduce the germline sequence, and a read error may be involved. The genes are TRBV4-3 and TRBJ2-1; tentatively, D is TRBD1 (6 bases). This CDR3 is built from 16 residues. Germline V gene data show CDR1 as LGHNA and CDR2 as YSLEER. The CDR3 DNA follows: TGCGCCAGCGGCCAAGATTATAGGCAGGGGTACAACGAGCAGTTCTTC. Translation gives CASGQDYRQGYNEQFF.

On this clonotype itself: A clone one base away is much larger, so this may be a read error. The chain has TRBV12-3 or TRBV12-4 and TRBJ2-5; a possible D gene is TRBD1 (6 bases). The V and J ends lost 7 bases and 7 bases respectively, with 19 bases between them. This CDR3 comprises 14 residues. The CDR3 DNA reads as TGTGCCAGCACCCCGACAGGCCCCCCGGTGACCCAGTACTTC. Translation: CASTPTGPPVTQYF.

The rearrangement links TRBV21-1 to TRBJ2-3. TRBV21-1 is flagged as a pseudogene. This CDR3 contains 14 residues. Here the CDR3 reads CASIKGTGTDTQYF. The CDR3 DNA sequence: TGTGCCAGCATCAAAGGCACCGGCACAGATACGCAGTATTTT.

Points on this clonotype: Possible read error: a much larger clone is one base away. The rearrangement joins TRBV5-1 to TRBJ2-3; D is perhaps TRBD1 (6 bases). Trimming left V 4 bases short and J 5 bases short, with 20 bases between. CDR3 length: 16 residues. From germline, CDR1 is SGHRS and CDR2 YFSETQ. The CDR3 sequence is CASSPITGSPIDTQYF. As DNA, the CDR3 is TGCGCCAGCAGCCCCATCACAGGGTCTCCTATAGATACGCAGTATTTT.

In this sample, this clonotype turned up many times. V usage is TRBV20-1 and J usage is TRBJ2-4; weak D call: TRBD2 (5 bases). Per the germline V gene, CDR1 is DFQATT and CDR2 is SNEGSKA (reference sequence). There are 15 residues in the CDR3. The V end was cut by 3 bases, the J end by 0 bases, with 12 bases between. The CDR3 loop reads CSASVVGRAKNIQYF. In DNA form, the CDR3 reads TGCAGTGCTAGCGTGGTAGGGAGAGCCAAAAACATTCAGTACTTC.

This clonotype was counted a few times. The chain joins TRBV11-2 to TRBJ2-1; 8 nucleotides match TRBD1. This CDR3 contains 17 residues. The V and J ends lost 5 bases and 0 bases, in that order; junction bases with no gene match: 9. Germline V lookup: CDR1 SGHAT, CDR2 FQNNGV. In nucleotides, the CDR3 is TGTGCCAGCAGCCGAAGGACAGGGCTAAGCTCCTACAATGAGCAGTTCTTC. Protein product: CASSRRTGLSSYNEQFF. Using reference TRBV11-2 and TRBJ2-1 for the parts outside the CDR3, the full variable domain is EAGVAQSPRYKIIEKRQSVAFWCNPISGHATLYWYQQILGQGPKLLIQFQNNGVVDDSQLPKDRFSAERLKGVDSTLKIQPAKLEDSAVYLCASSRRTGLSSYNEQFFGPGTRLTVL.

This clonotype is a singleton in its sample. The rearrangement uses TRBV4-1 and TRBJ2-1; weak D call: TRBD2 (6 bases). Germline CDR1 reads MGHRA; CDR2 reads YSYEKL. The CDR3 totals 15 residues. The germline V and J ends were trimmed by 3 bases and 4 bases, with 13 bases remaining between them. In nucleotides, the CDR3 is TGCGCCAGCAGCCAGAGACTTGCGGGATACAATGAGCAGTTCTTC. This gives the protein CASSQRLAGYNEQFF.